The rows below give T cell receptor beta chains drawn from one sample of a study of T-cell memory formation after mild COVID-19. One entry per CDR3 protein results from TCRdb running MiXCR on the 5' RACE reads. The profile shows around 370,000 distinct CDR3 sequences, under 25% of them singletons. The material sequenced was PBMCs or a T cell subset sorted from them (not recorded which). These receptors all come from an adult woman who had mild COVID-19 (a few samples of this study predate the infection). Cell type and time point are not known. The CDR3 runs from the conserved cysteine through the conserved F or W. Each record gives: CDR3 length, clone size, D gene, V gene, J gene, CDR3 DNA, CDR3 protein. A D gene is named only where the DNA matches it firmly. Size tells how often a clone was seen (once, few, many) or the class of an expanded clone, and some rows leave it out.

cdr3_length: 17; clone_size: few; d_call: TRBD2; v_call: TRBV11-3; j_call: TRBJ2-2; cdr3_nt: TGTGCCAGCAGACATCGGGAGGCAGGGCAGAACACCGGGGAGCTGTTTTTT; cdr3_aa: CASRHREAGQNTGELFF
cdr3_length: 14; clone_size: few; d_call: -; v_call: TRBV21-1; j_call: TRBJ1-1; cdr3_nt: TGTGCCAGCAGCAAAGGGGACAGGAACACTGAAGCTTTCTTT; cdr3_aa: CASSKGDRNTEAFF
cdr3_length: 13; clone_size: -; d_call: -; v_call: TRBV11-3; j_call: TRBJ2-1; cdr3_nt: TGTGCCAGCAGCCGATCCGGGGAAAATGAGCAGTTCTTC; cdr3_aa: CASSRSGENEQFF
cdr3_length: 16; clone_size: many; d_call: -; v_call: TRBV20-1; j_call: TRBJ2-1; cdr3_nt: TGCAGTGCTAGAGATCCAGACACCCGCTCCTACAATGAGCAGTTCTTC; cdr3_aa: CSARDPDTRSYNEQFF
cdr3_length: 13; clone_size: -; d_call: TRBD1; v_call: TRBV3-1; j_call: TRBJ1-5; cdr3_nt: TGTGCCAGCAGCCGGACAGGGGGACAGCCCCAGCATTTT; cdr3_aa: CASSRTGGQPQHF
cdr3_length: 16; clone_size: -; d_call: TRBD1; v_call: TRBV2; j_call: TRBJ1-1; cdr3_nt: TGTGCCAGCAGCGCAAGGACAGGGTGGTTGAACACTGAAGCTTTCTTT; cdr3_aa: CASSARTGWLNTEAFF
cdr3_length: 17; clone_size: few; d_call: TRBD2; v_call: TRBV24-1; j_call: TRBJ2-3; cdr3_nt: TGTGCCACCAGTGACCAAGTACCAGCGGGAGGGCCGGATACGCAGTATTTT; cdr3_aa: CATSDQVPAGGPDTQYF
cdr3_length: 14; clone_size: few; d_call: TRBD1; v_call: TRBV20-1; j_call: TRBJ2-7; cdr3_nt: TGCAGTGCTGGACAGGGGGCGCAAGGATACGAGCAGTACTTC; cdr3_aa: CSAGQGAQGYEQYF
cdr3_length: 14; clone_size: few; d_call: TRBD2; v_call: TRBV25-1; j_call: TRBJ2-1; cdr3_nt: TGTGCCAGCAGTGGTCCGGGACTAGCGGGGGAGCAGTTCTTC; cdr3_aa: CASSGPGLAGEQFF
cdr3_length: 14; clone_size: many; d_call: -; v_call: TRBV18; j_call: TRBJ2-5; cdr3_nt: TGTGCCAGCTCACACAATCAGGGGCAAGAGACCCAGTACTTC; cdr3_aa: CASSHNQGQETQYF
cdr3_length: 15; clone_size: -; d_call: -; v_call: TRBV20-1; j_call: TRBJ2-3; cdr3_nt: TGCAGTGCCCTACCGGGAACGGAATGGGGGGATACGCAGTATTTT; cdr3_aa: CSALPGTEWGDTQYF
cdr3_length: 15; clone_size: -; d_call: TRBD1; v_call: TRBV4-1; j_call: TRBJ2-7; cdr3_nt: TGCGCCAGCAGCCCCAGGGACAGCTCTTACTACGAGCAGTACTTC; cdr3_aa: CASSPRDSSYYEQYF
cdr3_length: 16; clone_size: many; d_call: TRBD1; v_call: TRBV7-2; j_call: TRBJ2-3; cdr3_nt: TGTGCCAGCAATTCCGGGACAGGGGTGTTCACAGATACGCAGTATTTT; cdr3_aa: CASNSGTGVFTDTQYF
cdr3_length: 12; clone_size: few; d_call: -; v_call: TRBV2; j_call: TRBJ2-1; cdr3_nt: TGTGCCAGCAGTGACCGGGGCGGTGAGCAGTTCTTC; cdr3_aa: CASSDRGGEQFF
cdr3_length: 14; clone_size: -; d_call: TRBD1; v_call: TRBV20-1; j_call: TRBJ2-5; cdr3_nt: TGCAGTGCTACCGGCAGGGGGCCCCAAGATACCCAGTACTTC; cdr3_aa: CSATGRGPQDTQYF
cdr3_length: 18; clone_size: -; d_call: TRBD2; v_call: TRBV12-3/TRBV12-4; j_call: TRBJ2-5; cdr3_nt: TGTGCCAGCAGTTTCGGACTAGCGGGGGGGACCGTCCAAGAGACCCAGTACTTC; cdr3_aa: CASSFGLAGGTVQETQYF
cdr3_length: 13; clone_size: -; d_call: -; v_call: TRBV12-3/TRBV12-4; j_call: TRBJ1-1; cdr3_nt: TGTGCCAGCACGGACTTTGAGGGAACTGAAGCTTTCTTT; cdr3_aa: CASTDFEGTEAFF
cdr3_length: 13; clone_size: -; d_call: TRBD2; v_call: TRBV11-2; j_call: TRBJ2-3; cdr3_nt: TGTGCCAGCAGCTGGGGACTAGCGGATACGCAGTATTTT; cdr3_aa: CASSWGLADTQYF
cdr3_length: 16; clone_size: -; d_call: -; v_call: TRBV10-3; j_call: TRBJ2-5; cdr3_nt: TGTGCCATCAGTGGGACAGAGAAGACCACCCCGGAGACCCAGTACTTC; cdr3_aa: CAISGTEKTTPETQYF
cdr3_length: 16; clone_size: -; d_call: TRBD1; v_call: TRBV4-1; j_call: TRBJ1-5; cdr3_nt: TGCGCCAGCAGCCAAGTCAGGACAGGGGGCGGTCAGCCCCAGCATTTT; cdr3_aa: CASSQVRTGGGQPQHF
cdr3_length: 13; clone_size: many; d_call: TRBD1; v_call: TRBV12-3/TRBV12-4; j_call: TRBJ2-1; cdr3_nt: TGTGCCAGCAGTTTGGAAGGGGGCAGGGAGCAGTTCTTC; cdr3_aa: CASSLEGGREQFF
cdr3_length: 14; clone_size: -; d_call: -; v_call: TRBV7-9; j_call: TRBJ1-2; cdr3_nt: TGTGCCAGCAGCTTAGCCCCAACTAACTATGGCTACACCTTC; cdr3_aa: CASSLAPTNYGYTF
cdr3_length: 15; clone_size: few; d_call: -; v_call: TRBV9; j_call: TRBJ1-1; cdr3_nt: TGTGCCAGCAGCGTAGAGGGGGTTCAGGGCACTGAAGCTTTCTTT; cdr3_aa: CASSVEGVQGTEAFF
cdr3_length: 14; clone_size: -; d_call: -; v_call: TRBV20-1; j_call: TRBJ1-6; cdr3_nt: TGCAGTGCTAGACAGGAGGCGTGGAATTCACCCCTCCACTTT; cdr3_aa: CSARQEAWNSPLHF
cdr3_length: 15; clone_size: few; d_call: TRBD1; v_call: TRBV24-1; j_call: TRBJ2-7; cdr3_nt: TGTGCCACCAGTGATGCCGGGACAGGCATCTACGAGCAGTACTTC; cdr3_aa: CATSDAGTGIYEQYF
cdr3_length: 11; clone_size: many; d_call: -; v_call: TRBV12-3/TRBV12-4; j_call: TRBJ1-2; cdr3_nt: TGTGCCAGCAGTTTAGGGTATGGCTACACCTTC; cdr3_aa: CASSLGYGYTF
cdr3_length: 16; clone_size: -; d_call: -; v_call: TRBV7-9; j_call: TRBJ2-3; cdr3_nt: TGTGCCAGCAGCTTAACGGAATTTCCTAGCACAGATACGCAGTATTTT; cdr3_aa: CASSLTEFPSTDTQYF
cdr3_length: 14; clone_size: -; d_call: TRBD1; v_call: TRBV7-9; j_call: TRBJ2-7; cdr3_nt: TGTGCCAGCAGCTCTCAGGGGGTCCCCTACGAGCAGTACTTC; cdr3_aa: CASSSQGVPYEQYF
cdr3_length: 14; clone_size: -; d_call: TRBD2; v_call: TRBV7-9; j_call: TRBJ2-7; cdr3_nt: TGTGCCAGCACCAGACTAGCGGGAGGAAACGAGCAGTACTTC; cdr3_aa: CASTRLAGGNEQYF
cdr3_length: 16; clone_size: -; d_call: TRBD1; v_call: TRBV4-1; j_call: TRBJ2-5; cdr3_nt: TGCGCCAGCAGCCGAGGTGACAGGGCCGGAGGCGAGACCCAGTACTTC; cdr3_aa: CASSRGDRAGGETQYF